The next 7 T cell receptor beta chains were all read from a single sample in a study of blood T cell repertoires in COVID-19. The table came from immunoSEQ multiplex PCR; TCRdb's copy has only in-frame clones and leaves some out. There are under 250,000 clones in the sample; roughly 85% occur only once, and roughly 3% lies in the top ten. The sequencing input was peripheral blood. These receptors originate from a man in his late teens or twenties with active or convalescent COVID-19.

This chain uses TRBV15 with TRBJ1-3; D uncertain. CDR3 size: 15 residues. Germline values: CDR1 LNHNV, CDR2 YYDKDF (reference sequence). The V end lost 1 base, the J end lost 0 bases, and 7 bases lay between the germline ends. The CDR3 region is CATSRVPSSGNTIYF. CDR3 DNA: TGTGCCACCAGCAGAGTACCGAGCTCTGGAAACACCATATATTTT.

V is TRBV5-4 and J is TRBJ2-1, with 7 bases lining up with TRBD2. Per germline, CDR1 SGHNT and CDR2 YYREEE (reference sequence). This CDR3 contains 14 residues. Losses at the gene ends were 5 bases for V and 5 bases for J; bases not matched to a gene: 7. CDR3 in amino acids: CASSSGGSNNEQFF. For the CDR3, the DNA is TGTGCCAGCAGTTCCGGGGGGTCCAACAATGAGCAGTTCTTC.

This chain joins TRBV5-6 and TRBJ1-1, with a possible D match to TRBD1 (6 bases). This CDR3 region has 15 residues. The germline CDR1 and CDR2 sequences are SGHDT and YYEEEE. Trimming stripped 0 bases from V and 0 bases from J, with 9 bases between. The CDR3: CASSLGGLLNTEAFF. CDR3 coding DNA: TGTGCCAGCAGCTTGGGGGGGCTGTTGAACACTGAAGCTTTCTTT. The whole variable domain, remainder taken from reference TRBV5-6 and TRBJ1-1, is DAGVTQSPTHLIKTRGQQVTLRCSPKSGHDTVSWYQQALGQGPQFIFQYYEEEERQRGNFPDRFSGHQFPNYSSELNVNALLLGDSALYLCASSLGGLLNTEAFFGQGTRLTVV.

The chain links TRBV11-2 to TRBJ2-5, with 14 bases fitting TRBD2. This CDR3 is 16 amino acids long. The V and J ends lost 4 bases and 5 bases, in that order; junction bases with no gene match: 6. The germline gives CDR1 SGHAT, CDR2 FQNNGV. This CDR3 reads CASSSGLAGGSETQYF. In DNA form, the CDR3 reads TGTGCCAGCAGCTCCGGACTAGCGGGGGGATCCGAGACCCAGTACTTC.

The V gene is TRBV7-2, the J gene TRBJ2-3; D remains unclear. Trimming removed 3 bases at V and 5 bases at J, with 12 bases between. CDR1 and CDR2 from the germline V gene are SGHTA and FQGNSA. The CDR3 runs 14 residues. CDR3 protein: CASSFGGSGDTQYF. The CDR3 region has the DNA TGTGCCAGCAGCTTTGGTGGTTCGGGAGATACGCAGTATTTT.

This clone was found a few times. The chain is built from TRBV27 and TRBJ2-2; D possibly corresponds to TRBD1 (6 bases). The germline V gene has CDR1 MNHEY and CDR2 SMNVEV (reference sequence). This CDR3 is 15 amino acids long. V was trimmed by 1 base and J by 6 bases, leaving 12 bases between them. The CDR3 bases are TGTGCCAGCAGTTTATTAGCAGGGGTCGCCGGGGAGCTGTTTTTT. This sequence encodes CASSLLAGVAGELFF.

CDR3 sequence reads: CATSDTSQAQPQHF. The CDR3 nucleotides are TGTGCCACCAGTGACACATCTCAGGCCCAGCCCCAGCATTTT. This rearrangement joins TRBV24-1 to TRBJ1-5; D gene uncertain. The CDR3 is 14 amino acids. Germline loops: CDR1 KGHDR, CDR2 SFDVKD. V lost 4 bases and J lost 7, with 13 bases in between.